This T cell receptor beta chain appears in the sequencing data of a study of blood T cell repertoires in COVID-19. About the research overall: The cDNA or gDNA used as material had been derived from T cells, B-cell-depleted T cells, or PBMCs.

CDR3 length equals 16 residues. The J segment lost 0 bases and the V segment lost 4 bases, leaving 6 bases of the junction unmatched. Germline V gene sequence: CDR1 SGHTS, CDR2 YDEGEE. Study processing details: The authors estimated nucleated cell counts from reference gene primer amplification. Profiled with immunoSEQ multiplex PCR; TCRdb holds only in-frame clones, not every one. V and J calls and clone size follow that table, whereas D and trimming were derived from the DNA. The sample holds roughly 84,000 clones, approximately 80% seen once. This clone has just one count. The sequence came from a woman aged 80 or over with acute or convalescent COVID-19. The chain combines TRBV5-8 with TRBJ1-4; 7 bases line up with TRBD1. Sequenced sample: peripheral blood. The CDR3 region is CASSEGDSPTNEKLFF. CDR3 coding DNA: TGTGCCAGCAGCGAAGGGGACAGTCCAACTAATGAAAAACTGTTTTTT.